This entry features one TCR beta chain sequence. This sample also contains other DNA sequences that code for the same CDR3. The naive CD8 subset, CD45RO-negative cells positively selected for CCR7, excluded terminally differentiated effector memory CD45RA+ cells. Clones were sequenced by immunoSEQ multiplex PCR, and TCRdb holds only the in-frame ones, with some missing. There are about 820,000 clones in the sample; almost 95% occur only once, and 24% lies in the top ten. The sample originates from a study of shared clonotypes between healthy human individuals. This CDR3 is built from 13 residues. Trimming removed 6 bases from V and 1 base from J, with 9 bases in between. The germline CDR1 and CDR2 sequences are SGHAT and FQNNGV.

The V call is TRBV11-2, the J call TRBJ1-1; D is ambiguous. This clonotype originated in a man aged 25-40 years in good health. The source material was naive CD8+ T cells sorted from blood. CDR3 coding DNA: TGTGCCAGCAGTCTTGGGCCGAACACTGAAGCTTTCTTT. Amino acids: CASSLGPNTEAFF. The entire variable domain, with the rest obtained from reference TRBV11-2 and TRBJ1-1, is as follows: EAGVAQSPRYKIIEKRQSVAFWCNPISGHATLYWYQQILGQGPKLLIQFQNNGVVDDSQLPKDRFSAERLKGVDSTLKIQPAKLEDSAVYLCASSLGPNTEAFFGQGTRLTVV.